One and the same sample provided the 2 T cell receptor beta chains below, sequenced in a study of CD8 T cells in Susac syndrome. Reverse transcription of roughly 0.45 to 1 ug RNA used random hexamers. TCRdb re-called the immunoSEQ multiplex PCR reads through MiXCR, storing one row per CDR3 protein. The sample records about 90,000 distinct CDR3 sequences, 85% to 95% being singletons. Material: CD8+ T cells from PBMCs. Receptor source: a human donor in good health.

The gene calls are TRBV15 and TRBJ2-5; 9 bases are a match to TRBD2. CDR3 size: 15 residues. The V segment lost 4 bases and the J segment 3 bases; nucleotides outside the gene matches: 6. CDR1 is LNHNV and CDR2 is YYDKDF in the germline V gene (reference sequence). CDR3 nucleotide sequence: TGTGCCACCAGCAACCGGCGGGAGGGGGAAGAGACCCAGTACTTC. Translating gives CATSNRREGEETQYF.

This clonotype appeared a single time. The chain recombines TRBV9 with TRBJ1-1, with a possible D match to TRBD1 (6 bases). This CDR3 comprises 15 residues. Trimming took off 2 bases at V and 5 bases at J, with 16 bases between the two ends. Germline CDR1 SGDLS, CDR2 YYNGEE. The CDR3 here is CASSVSGGRGTEAFF. The CDR3 DNA reads as TGTGCCAGCAGCGTCTCCGGGGGGCGAGGGACTGAAGCTTTCTTT.